The 30 T cell receptor beta chains listed next were all sequenced from one sample in a study of early T cells in non-severe SARS-CoV-2 infection (dated by TCRdb to 2020 to 2023). The library came from 5' RACE. TCRdb names NextSeq 500 as the instrument used. Using fastp at Q25 and MiXCR, TCRdb reprocessed the public reads and kept productive beta chains. Duplicate CDR3 protein sequences are folded into a single record with the most common DNA and genes. The sample table lists roughly 120,000 distinct CDR3 sequences, approximately 15% of them with a count of one. Around a fifth of the sample is held by the ten biggest clonotypes. Material for sequencing was whole blood. Source of these receptors: an adult who was a healthcare worker with PCR-confirmed SARS-CoV-2 infection or an uninfected control (not recorded which).

In regard to this clonotype: A clone one base away is much larger, so this may be a read error. The chain uses TRBV2 and TRBJ2-2; TRBD2 might be the D (6 bases). Germline V gene lookup returns CDR1 SNHLY and CDR2 FYNNEI. CDR3 size: 15 residues. For the CDR3, the DNA is TGTCCCAGCACCGACCGGACTACCTCAGCCGGGGAGCTGTTTTTT. This encodes CPSTDRTTSAGELFF.

This clonotype has just a few counts. The chain couples TRBV5-1 to TRBJ2-7; 15 bases map to TRBD2. The length of the CDR3 is 18 residues. V lost 4 bases to trimming and J lost 3 bases; unmatched junction nucleotides: 11. Germline V gene sequence: CDR1 SGHRS, CDR2 YFSETQ. DNA for the CDR3: TGCGCCAGCAGCCTCGGGACTAGCGGGGGGACTGCTTTCTACGAGCAGTACTTC. Amino acids: CASSLGTSGGTAFYEQYF.

This clonotype was counted a few times. The chain employs TRBV5-5 and TRBJ2-7; the D is unclear. The CDR3 covers 14 residues. CDR1 is SGHKS and CDR2 is YYEKEE in the germline V gene (reference sequence). Trimming left V 2 bases short and J 2 bases short, with 11 bases between. CDR3 bases: TGTGCCAGCAGCTTTAGGATGTTGACCTACGAGCAGTACTTC. Translated: CASSFRMLTYEQYF.

The chain recombines TRBV30 with TRBJ1-1; D is ambiguous. The CDR3 extends over 12 amino acids. V lost 4 bases and J lost 3, with 9 bases in between. The germline CDR1 and CDR2 sequences are GTSNPN and SVGIG (reference sequence). As DNA, the CDR3 is TGTGCCTGGACCGTCGGGGACACTGAAGCTTTCTTT. Protein sequence: CAWTVGDTEAFF.

The V and J genes are TRBV14 and TRBJ1-1; D is ambiguous. The ends were cut back, 3 bases at V and 3 bases at J, with 8 bases in the middle. The CDR3 sequence is 13 residues long. From germline, CDR1 is SGHDN and CDR2 FVKESK. The CDR3 loop reads CASSQASYTEAFF. CDR3 nucleotide sequence: TGTGCCAGCAGCCAGGCCAGCTACACTGAAGCTTTCTTT.

The V call is TRBV5-4, the J call TRBJ1-2, with D tentatively TRBD1 (5 bases). The V end lost 10 bases, the J end lost 6 bases, and 19 bases lay between the germline ends. The CDR3 runs to 13 residues. Germline V gene data show CDR1 as SGHNT and CDR2 as YYREEE (reference sequence). CDR3 DNA: TGTGCCCTTGGGATGGGGGACCGTGATGGCTACACCTTC. It is translated as CALGMGDRDGYTF. Looking up the rest from reference TRBV5-4 and TRBJ1-2 gives the full variable domain: ETGVTQSPTHLIKTRGQQVTLRCSSQSGHNTVSWYQQALGQGPQFIFQYYREEENGRGNFPPRFSGLQFPNYSSELNVNALELDDSALYLCALGMGDRDGYTFGSGTRLTVV.

This clonotype occurred a few times. The CDR3 DNA reads TGTGCCAGCAGGGTGGGACCCTATAATTCACCCCTCCACTTT. Translated, it gives CASRVGPYNSPLHF. The genes are TRBV12-3 or TRBV12-4 and TRBJ1-6; maybe TRBD1 (5 bases). V was trimmed by 6 bases and J by 2 bases, leaving 8 bases between them. The length of the CDR3 is 14 residues.

The chain has TRBV4-1 and TRBJ1-2; D ambiguous. The CDR3 is 14 amino acids. Trimming cost V 2 bases and J 7 bases, with 14 bases left between them. From germline, CDR1 is MGHRA and CDR2 YSYEKL. The CDR3 region is CASSQQEVMRGYTF. In DNA, the CDR3 is TGCGCCAGCAGCCAACAGGAGGTTATGCGTGGCTACACCTTC.

This clonotype appeared a few times. The chain combines TRBV3-1 with TRBJ2-3; D may be TRBD2 (6 bases). This CDR3 has 16 amino acids. Germline CDR1 LGHDT, CDR2 YNNKEL (reference sequence). V was cut by 4 bases and J by 0 bases, with 14 bases left in between. CDR3 DNA sequence: TGTGCCAGCAGCCGTAGCGCGGCGGGGAGCACAGATACGCAGTATTTT. Its translation is CASSRSAAGSTDTQYF.

The chain uses TRBV23-1 and TRBJ2-7; D ambiguous. TRBV23-1 is an ORF; its function is uncertain. V lost 3 bases and J lost 2, with 8 bases in between. The CDR3 consists of 13 residues. CDR3: CASSQTFTYEQYF. Written as DNA, the CDR3 is TGCGCCAGCAGTCAGACGTTCACCTACGAGCAGTACTTC.

This clonotype appeared a few times. The chain links TRBV6-5 to TRBJ1-1; weak D call: TRBD1 (5 bases). Between the trimmed V and J ends, which lost 5 bases and 1 base, there was a span of 11 bases. The CDR3 has 14 residues. From germline, CDR1 is MNHEY and CDR2 SVGAGI. The chain's CDR3 is CASSKQDRNTEAFF. As DNA, the CDR3 is TGTGCCAGCAGTAAACAAGACAGGAACACTGAAGCTTTCTTT.

The V gene is TRBV25-1, the J gene TRBJ1-5; TRBD1 is a possible D gene (5 bases). The germline gives CDR1 MGHDK, CDR2 SYGVNS. The V end lost 5 bases, the J end lost 7 bases, and 9 bases lay between the germline ends. This CDR3 has 12 residues. The CDR3 bases are TGTGCCAGCAGTTTGGGGGAGCAGCCCCAGCATTTT. It specifies CASSLGEQPQHF.

V is TRBV10-3 and J is TRBJ2-7; possibly TRBD1 for D (6 bases). CDR1 and CDR2 (germline): ENHRY, SYGVKD. There are 13 residues in the CDR3. V was pared by 11 bases and J by 6 bases, with 20 bases between. The CDR3 bases are TGTGCCGCCTCCCAGGACAGATTGTCCGAGCAGTACTTC. Translation gives CAASQDRLSEQYF.

This clonotype was observed many times. The chain couples TRBV20-1 to TRBJ2-3; TRBD2 agrees at 10 bases. The V segment lost 3 bases and the J segment 14 bases; nucleotides outside the gene matches: 14. In germline, CDR1 is DFQATT, CDR2 SNEGSKA (reference sequence). The CDR3 extends over 14 amino acids. The DNA for the CDR3 is TGCAGTGCTAGGTACCCCCGTAGCGGGGGGAGAGGGTATTTT. This encodes CSARYPRSGGRGYF.

The CDR3, as DNA: TGCGCCAGCAGCCAAGATCTTGGAGTGCAAGAGACCCAGTACTTC. Its translation is CASSQDLGVQETQYF. The chain uses TRBV4-1 and TRBJ2-5; D is unresolved. Per germline, CDR1 MGHRA and CDR2 YSYEKL. The CDR3 spans 15 residues. Trimming removed 0 bases at V and 2 bases at J, with 10 bases between.

This clonotype was counted ten times or more. The chain links TRBV18 to TRBJ2-1; 7 positions match TRBD1. The V segment lost 6 bases and the J segment 3 bases; nucleotides outside the gene matches: 5. The germline V gene has CDR1 KGHSH and CDR2 LQKENI. The CDR3 contains 14 residues. CDR3 DNA sequence: TGTGCCAGCTCTGGGACAGCCGACTACAATGAGCAGTTCTTC. Translation gives CASSGTADYNEQFF.

The rearrangement joins TRBV20-1 to TRBJ2-5, with unresolved D. The CDR3 sequence is 12 residues long. Trimming pared 3 bases from V and 7 bases from J, leaving 12 bases between. Germline CDR1 is DFQATT and CDR2 is SNEGSKA (reference sequence). The CDR3 DNA follows: TGCAGTGCTAGTTCAGGCGACGGGACCCAGTACTTC. Translated: CSASSGDGTQYF.

This clonotype was counted between two and nine times. The chain employs TRBV28 and TRBJ2-7; unclear D gene. In germline, CDR1 is MDHEN, CDR2 SYDVKM. The V end lost 2 bases, the J end lost 3 bases, and 2 bases lay between the germline ends. CDR3 length: 11 amino acids. The CDR3 region is CASSLLYEQYF. In DNA, the CDR3 is TGTGCCAGCAGTTTACTCTACGAGCAGTACTTC.

This clonotype has a count of ten or more. The V gene is TRBV5-1, the J gene TRBJ1-2; TRBD1 is a possible D gene (6 bases). In germline, CDR1 is SGHRS, CDR2 YFSETQ. This CDR3 spans 14 amino acids. V lost 4 bases to trimming and J lost 3 bases, with 13 bases between them. CDR3 bases: TGCGCCAGCAGCCTAGGACAGAGTCACTATGGCTACACCTTC. This codes for CASSLGQSHYGYTF.

The chain has TRBV6-1 and TRBJ2-1; D is ambiguous. Trimming shortened V by 5 bases and J by 10 bases, and 18 bases separated the two germline ends. CDR1 MNHNS and CDR2 SASEGT come from the germline V gene. This CDR3 is built from 14 residues. CDR3 sequence (DNA): TGTGCCAGCAGTAAAATGGTCAGCCCCCCGGAGCAGTTCTTC. Protein product: CASSKMVSPPEQFF.

This clonotype was seen more than once but under ten times. The V call is TRBV12-3 or TRBV12-4, the J call TRBJ1-2; TRBD1 is a possible D gene (5 bases). Trimming cost V 3 bases and J 2 bases, with 7 bases left between them. The CDR3 has 13 amino acids. CDR3 in DNA: TGTGCCAGCAGTTTGGCAGGGAACTATGGCTACACCTTC. Its protein product is CASSLAGNYGYTF.

The chain has TRBV7-9 and TRBJ2-1; perhaps TRBD2 as D (5 bases). Deletions cut 6 bases from V and 5 bases from J, with 11 bases between. Germline assignment: CDR1 SEHNR and CDR2 FQNEAQ (reference sequence). CDR3 length equals 13 residues. CDR3: CASSEGANNEQFF. CDR3 nucleotide sequence: TGTGCCAGCAGTGAGGGAGCGAACAATGAGCAGTTCTTC.

The V gene is TRBV7-6, the J gene TRBJ2-6; 10 positions agree with TRBD1. The junction had 4 bases not matched to a gene; V was cut back by 2 bases and J by 0 bases. Per germline, CDR1 SGHVS and CDR2 FNYEAQ. The CDR3 runs to 18 residues. CDR3 in amino acids: CASSLWDRGISGANVLTF. CDR3 DNA: TGTGCCAGCAGCTTATGGGACAGGGGAATCTCTGGGGCCAACGTCCTGACTTTC. Using reference TRBV7-6 and TRBJ2-6 for the parts outside the CDR3, the full variable domain is GAGVSQSPRYKVTKRGQDVALRCDPISGHVSLYWYRQALGQGPEFLTYFNYEAQQDKSGLPNDRFSAERPEGSISTLTIQRTEQRDSAMYRCASSLWDRGISGANVLTFGAGSRLTVL.

Many counts were recorded for this clonotype. The chain employs TRBV25-1 and TRBJ2-7; D is possibly TRBD1 (5 bases). The CDR3 runs 14 residues. CDR1 is MGHDK, CDR2 SYGVNS, per germline. V lost 5 bases to trimming and J lost 5 bases, with 16 bases between them. The DNA of the CDR3 is TGTGCCAGCAGTAAGGGCCAGGGAATAAACGAGCAGTACTTC. It specifies CASSKGQGINEQYF.

The rearrangement links TRBV29-1 to TRBJ1-1; TRBD1 is a possible D gene (5 bases). The CDR3 is made up of 11 amino acids. Germline assignment: CDR1 SQVTM and CDR2 ANQGSEA. The V gene lost 6 bases and the J gene lost 11 bases, with 16 bases spanning the gap. The DNA for the CDR3 is TGCAGCGTCTCAGGGTTGGCGGAGGCTTTCTTT. Residues: CSVSGLAEAFF.

This clonotype turned up a few times. This chain uses TRBV27 with TRBJ2-6; D unresolved. The germline V and J ends were trimmed by 4 bases and 1 base, with 11 bases remaining between them. Germline loops: CDR1 MNHEY, CDR2 SMNVEV (reference sequence). The CDR3 contains 16 residues. In DNA form, the CDR3 reads TGTGCCAGCAGTTCGACGGCCAGTTCTGGGGCCAACGTCCTGACTTTC. It translates to CASSSTASSGANVLTF.

This clonotype came up once. The J gene is TRBJ2-1, the V gene TRBV9; TRBD1 is a possible D gene (6 bases). The V gene lost 0 bases and the J gene lost 5 bases, with 12 bases spanning the gap. CDR3 length: 15 residues. In germline, CDR1 is SGDLS, CDR2 YYNGEE. This chain's CDR3 is CASSVDRVADNEQFF. In nucleotides, the CDR3 is TGTGCCAGCAGCGTAGACAGGGTCGCGGACAATGAGCAGTTCTTC. The complete variable domain, with remaining parts taken from reference TRBV9 and TRBJ2-1, reads DSGVTQTPKHLITATGQRVTLRCSPRSGDLSVYWYQQSLDQGLQFLIQYYNGEERAKGNILERFSAQQFPDLHSELNLSSLELGDSALYFCASSVDRVADNEQFFGPGTRLTVL.

The chain joins TRBV7-9 to TRBJ2-2; D is unresolved. Trimming stripped 5 bases from V and 5 bases from J, with 12 bases between. Germline V gene sequence: CDR1 SEHNR, CDR2 FQNEAQ (reference sequence). There are 14 residues in the CDR3. CDR3 sequence reads: CASSPPASTGELFF. The CDR3 region has the DNA TGTGCCAGCAGCCCCCCTGCTTCGACCGGGGAGCTGTTTTTT.

The chain couples TRBV30 to TRBJ1-1; possible D gene TRBD1, 5 bases. The V end lost 0 bases, the J end lost 5 bases, and 13 bases lay between the germline ends. CDR1 is GTSNPN, CDR2 SVGIG, per germline (reference sequence). This CDR3 region has 14 residues. CDR3 in DNA: TGTGCCTGGAGTGTAATGCAGGGAGTGACTGAAGCTTTCTTT. Protein sequence: CAWSVMQGVTEAFF.

In its sample, this clonotype was seen a few times. The chain carries TRBV12-3 or TRBV12-4 and TRBJ2-5; D not resolved. This CDR3 is built from 13 residues. Trimming took 2 bases from V and 2 from J, leaving 6 bases between them. CDR3 DNA: TGTGCCAGCAGTTTATCGGTACAAGAGACCCAGTACTTC. It encodes CASSLSVQETQYF.